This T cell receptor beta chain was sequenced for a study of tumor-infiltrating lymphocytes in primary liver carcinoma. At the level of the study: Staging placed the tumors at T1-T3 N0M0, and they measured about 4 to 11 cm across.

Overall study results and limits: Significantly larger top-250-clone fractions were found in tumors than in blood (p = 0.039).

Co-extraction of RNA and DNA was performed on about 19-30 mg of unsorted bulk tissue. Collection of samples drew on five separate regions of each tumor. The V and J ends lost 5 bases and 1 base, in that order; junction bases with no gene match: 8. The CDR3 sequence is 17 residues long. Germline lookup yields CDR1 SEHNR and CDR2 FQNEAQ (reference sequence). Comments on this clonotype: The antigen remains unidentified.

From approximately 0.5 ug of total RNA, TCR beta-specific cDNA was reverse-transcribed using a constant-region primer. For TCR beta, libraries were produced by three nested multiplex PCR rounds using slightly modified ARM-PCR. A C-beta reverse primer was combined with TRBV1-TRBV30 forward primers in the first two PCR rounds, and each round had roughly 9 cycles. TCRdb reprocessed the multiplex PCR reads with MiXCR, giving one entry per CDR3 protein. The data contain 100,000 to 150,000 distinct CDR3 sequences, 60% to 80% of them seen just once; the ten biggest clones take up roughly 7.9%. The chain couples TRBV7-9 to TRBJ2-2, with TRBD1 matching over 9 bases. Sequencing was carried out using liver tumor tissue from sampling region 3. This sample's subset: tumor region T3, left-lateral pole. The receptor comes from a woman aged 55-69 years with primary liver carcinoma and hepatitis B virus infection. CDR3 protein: CASSPQGAWGNTGELFF. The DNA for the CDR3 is TGTGCCAGCAGCCCACAGGGGGCGTGGGGGAACACCGGGGAGCTGTTTTTT. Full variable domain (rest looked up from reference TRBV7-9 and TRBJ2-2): DTGVSQNPRHKITKRGQNVTFRCDPISEHNRLYWYRQTLGQGPEFLTYFQNEAQLEKSRLLSDRFSAERPKGSFSTLEIQRTEQGDSAMYLCASSPQGAWGNTGELFFGEGSRLTVL.